This T cell receptor beta chain was recorded in a study of Graves' ophthalmopathy and Graves' hyperthyroidism. TCR beta CDR3 amplification used RNA transcripts. Investigators did first-round RT-PCR with HTBI primers, then second-round multiplex PCR. TCRdb recomputed calls from the multiplex PCR reads with MiXCR, one row per CDR3 protein. The table lists around 1,200,000 distinct CDR3 sequences, about two fifths of them singletons, with 8.5% to 14% in the top ten. V was clipped by 5 bases and J by 3 bases; unmatched bases: 12. CDR3 size: 16 residues. Germline V gene lookup returns CDR1 SEHNR and CDR2 FQNEAQ (reference sequence). This clonotype was picked up a small number of times.

The chain combines TRBV7-9 with TRBJ2-7, with 8 positions matching TRBD2. The clonotype comes from an adult man with Graves' hyperthyroidism. Sequencing was carried out using peripheral blood or thyroid tissue (not recorded which). CDR3 region: CASSTPKQSGSYEQYF. The DNA for the CDR3 is TGTGCCAGCAGCACACCTAAGCAGAGCGGGAGCTACGAGCAGTACTTC.